The 3 T cell receptor beta chains presented below share a single source sample, sequenced in a study of vaccination and CD4 T cells after COVID-19. No antigen is known for these receptors. As to time point: late sampling 161 to 241 days after vaccination in a few convalescent patients. The treatment was: approximately 11-day PBMC culture with coronavirus spike peptide pools or control peptides (ViraFEST assay). Oncomine TCR Beta short-read sequencing was applied to DNA from cultured CD4+ T cells. TCRdb reprocessed the PCR reads via MiXCR and lists one record per CDR3 protein. Of over 20,000 distinct CDR3 sequences listed, approximately 33% are singletons. The sequencing here drew on CD4+ T cells from blood, cultured in vitro, taken about 7 months after SARS-CoV-2 vaccination. Every receptor here comes from a human donor who had recovered from COVID-19.

V is TRBV6-2 or TRBV6-3 and J is TRBJ2-7, with D perhaps given as TRBD1 or TRBD2 (5 bases each). This CDR3 region has 13 residues. CDR1 is MNHEY and CDR2 is SVGEGT in the germline V gene. CDR3 DNA: TGTGTCAGTCGTCAGAGTGGGGGCTACGAGCAGTACTTC. Its protein product is CVSRQSGGYEQYF.

This chain connects TRBV20-1 to TRBJ2-7, with TRBD2 identical over 7 bases. Per germline, CDR1 DFQATT and CDR2 SNEGSKA (reference sequence). The CDR3 runs 12 residues. Trimming took 4 bases from V and 6 from J; bases not matched to a gene: 6. This CDR3 is CSAKRGTTEQYF. CDR3 bases: TGCAGTGCTAAACGCGGGACTACCGAGCAGTACTTC.

This clonotype turned up a few times. The chain recombines TRBV7-2 with TRBJ2-7; D unresolved. Trimming pared 6 bases from V and 3 bases from J, leaving 6 bases between. The CDR3 runs to 11 residues. Germline V gives CDR1 SGHTA, CDR2 FQGNSA. CDR3: CASRDYYEQYF. The DNA for the CDR3 is TGTGCCAGCAGGGATTACTACGAGCAGTACTTC.